This T cell receptor beta chain emerged from a study of vaccination effects on CD4 cells after COVID-19. Across the whole study: Samples came from a couple of convalescent patients 16 days and one week before vaccination.

The data were produced by immunoSEQ multiplex PCR, yet TCRdb's version contains in-frame clones alone and is incomplete. Here the sample spans fewer than 30,000 clones, 75% to 80% being singletons. Before sequencing, viral peptide pools were used by the ViraFEST assay to expand antigen-specific CD4+ T cells. Subsequent to a culture period of 10 days, CD4+ T cells were isolated. Confirmation by PCR established that the person had SARS-CoV-2 infection between March and December 2020. The authors replaced half the medium with IL-2 medium on days 3 and 7. Germline V CDR1 and CDR2: KGHSH, LQKENI. Deletions cut 6 bases from V and 4 bases from J, with 12 bases between. The CDR3 consists of 13 residues. Remarks on this clone: As yet, its antigen is unknown.

This clonotype was obtained from a human donor who had a prior SARS-CoV-2 infection. Here the sequenced sample was CD4+ T cells from PBMCs cultured with HCoV-NL63 spike peptides, taken before COVID-19 vaccination. The V gene is TRBV18, the J gene TRBJ1-2; tentative D call: TRBD1 (6 bases). The CDR3 DNA is TGTGCCAGCTCGCCCGGGACAACCTATGGCTACACCTTC. Translating it yields CASSPGTTYGYTF.